These 14 T cell receptor beta chains share one sample of origin, sequenced in a study of T cells in Graves' hyperthyroidism and ophthalmopathy. Template material for amplifying TCR beta CDR3 regions consisted of RNA transcripts. TCR CDR3 regions were first amplified by RT-PCR with HTBI primers. Via MiXCR, TCRdb re-called the multiplex PCR reads, giving one row per CDR3 protein. The sample has over 400,000 distinct CDR3 sequences, around a fifth seen once; the top ten hold approximately 54%. The sample consisted of blood. These receptors were obtained from a woman aged 65 to 85 with Graves' ophthalmopathy.

In its sample, this clonotype was seen a few times. The J gene is TRBJ2-1, the V gene TRBV10-3; D gene unclear. This CDR3 comprises 13 residues. V was trimmed by 0 bases and J by 13 bases, leaving 13 bases between them. From germline, CDR1 is ENHRY and CDR2 SYGVKD. The CDR3 loop is CAISESLPPPQFF. For the CDR3, the DNA is TGTGCCATCAGTGAGTCGCTGCCCCCGCCCCAGTTCTTC.

This clonotype was seen a few times. The V and J genes are TRBV7-3 and TRBJ2-7; TRBD2 matches 8 bases. J gave up 9 bases and V 4 bases, and 8 bases lay outside the gene matches. Germline CDR1 is SGHTA and CDR2 is FQGTGA. This CDR3 region has 13 residues. CDR3 amino acids: CASSWRGRSGQYF. The CDR3 DNA follows: TGTGCCAGCAGCTGGCGCGGGAGGTCAGGGCAGTACTTC.

V usage is TRBV7-8 and J usage is TRBJ2-3, with 9 nucleotides matching TRBD2. The CDR3 runs to 16 residues. Germline lookup yields CDR1 SGHVS and CDR2 FQNEAQ. The V segment lost 5 bases and the J segment 0 bases; nucleotides outside the gene matches: 6. This CDR3 is CASSLLTSGSTDTQYF. CDR3 nucleotide sequence: TGTGCCAGCAGCCTCCTTACTAGCGGGAGCACAGATACGCAGTATTTT.

This clonotype was counted a few times. The chain employs TRBV5-1 and TRBJ1-2; 8 bases match TRBD1. After removal of 4 bases from V and 4 bases from J, the junction contained 6 bases not matched to a gene. The CDR3 has 14 amino acids. Germline CDR1 is SGHRS and CDR2 is YFSETQ. The CDR3 DNA is TGCGCCAGCAGCGACGGGACAGGCGCCTATGGCTACACCTTC. It specifies CASSDGTGAYGYTF.

A few counts support this clonotype. The V and J genes are TRBV20-1 and TRBJ2-3; 10 bases fit TRBD2. The CDR3 length is 15 residues. With V trimmed by 5 bases and J by 7 bases, 12 bases remained unmatched. The V gene's germline CDR1 is DFQATT and CDR2 SNEGSKA (reference sequence). CDR3 nucleotide sequence: TGCAGTGCTCCCCAGCGGGAGGGGGTGAGGAATACGCAGTATTTT. As protein: CSAPQREGVRNTQYF.

As to this clonotype: This may come from a read error, since a much larger clone is one base off. The V gene is TRBV28, the J gene TRBJ2-1; maybe TRBD2 (6 bases). V was cut by 4 bases and J by 6 bases, with 19 bases left in between. This CDR3 has 16 amino acids. The germline V gene has CDR1 MDHEN and CDR2 SYDVKM. As DNA, the CDR3 is TGTGCCAGCAGTTCCCTGGCGGGAAGGCCGTTCAATGAGCAGTTCTTC. Translated: CASSSLAGRPFNEQFF.

This clonotype was recorded a few times. The V gene is TRBV4-3, the J gene TRBJ1-1; D might be TRBD1 (5 bases). The CDR3 is made up of 14 amino acids. Germline V gene data show CDR1 as LGHNA and CDR2 as YSLEER. V was shortened by 0 bases and J by 4 bases, with 9 bases between the two germline ends. The CDR3 is CASSQEPGGTEAFF. The CDR3 DNA is TGCGCCAGCAGCCAAGAGCCGGGGGGCACTGAAGCTTTCTTT.

This chain connects TRBV18 to TRBJ2-7; the D call may be TRBD1 or TRBD2 (5 bases each). Per the germline V gene, CDR1 is KGHSH and CDR2 is LQKENI. The CDR3 is 12 residues long. V lost 5 bases and J 7 bases, leaving 12 bases between the germline ends. DNA for the CDR3: TGTGCCAGCTCATCGCCAGGGAGAGAGCAGTACTTC. Protein: CASSSPGREQYF.

This clonotype has only a few counts. The CDR3 loop reads CSVNLLGEGDEQYF. For the CDR3, the DNA is TGCAGCGTAAACCTTTTAGGTGAGGGAGACGAGCAGTACTTC. The chain links TRBV29-1 to TRBJ2-7; D is possibly TRBD2 (5 bases). The CDR3 consists of 14 residues. With 6 bases removed from V and 5 bases from J, the gap between germline ends came to 20 bases. From germline, CDR1 is SQVTM and CDR2 ANQGSEA.

The chain carries TRBV19 and TRBJ2-1; TRBD1 matches 7 bases. V lost 10 bases and J lost 2; bases outside the gene matches: 8. The CDR3 consists of 14 residues. Germline assignment: CDR1 LNHDA and CDR2 SQIVND (reference sequence). CDR3: CANPGQATYNEQFF. The CDR3 DNA sequence: TGTGCCAACCCCGGACAGGCGACCTACAATGAGCAGTTCTTC.

CDR3 sequence reads: CASSLTAGGSTEAFF. The DNA of the CDR3 is TGTGCCAGCAGCTTAACGGCAGGGGGTAGCACTGAAGCTTTCTTT. This rearrangement joins TRBV7-3 to TRBJ1-1, with 7 bases fitting TRBD1. Unmatched junction bases numbered 5, after V lost 0 bases and J lost 4 bases. Per germline, CDR1 SGHTA and CDR2 FQGTGA. CDR3 size: 15 residues. Variable domain in full (rest from reference TRBV7-3 and TRBJ1-1): GAGVSQTPSNKVTEKGKYVELRCDPISGHTALYWYRQSLGQGPEFLIYFQGTGAADDSGLPNDRFFAVRPEGSVSTLKIQRTERGDSAVYLCASSLTAGGSTEAFFGQGTRLTVV.

J is TRBJ2-3 and V is TRBV30; no clear D gene. The CDR3 contains 13 residues. Germline loops: CDR1 GTSNPN, CDR2 SVGIG (reference sequence). The V and J ends lost 0 bases and 3 bases respectively, with 7 bases between them. The chain's CDR3 is CAWSVYQTDTQYF. The CDR3 coding sequence is TGTGCCTGGAGTGTATATCAAACAGATACGCAGTATTTT. The variable domain in full, completed from reference TRBV30 and TRBJ2-3, reads SQTIHQWPATLVQPVGSPLSLECTVEGTSNPNLYWYRQAAGRGLQLLFYSVGIGQISSEVPQNLSASRPQDRQFILSSKKLLLSDSGFYLCAWSVYQTDTQYFGPGTRLTVL.

On this clonotype itself: This sequence may be a read error, since a much larger clone differs from it by one base. This chain connects TRBV6-1 to TRBJ2-3; tentatively, D is TRBD2 (6 bases). V lost 5 bases and J 2 bases, leaving 17 bases between the germline ends. Germline V gene sequence: CDR1 MNHNS, CDR2 SASEGT. The CDR3 runs to 16 residues. In DNA form, the CDR3 reads TGTGCCAGCAGTCCAGTTGACGGGAGTCCCACAGATACGCAGTATTTT. Translated, it gives CASSPVDGSPTDTQYF.

This CDR3 is CATSGGRAYEQYF. The CDR3 DNA is TGTGCCACTAGCGGCGGCCGAGCCTACGAGCAGTACTTC. The chain uses TRBV19 and TRBJ2-7; 7 nucleotides line up with TRBD2. Trimming removed 10 bases from V and 2 bases from J; junction bases left unmatched: 8. The germline gives CDR1 LNHDA, CDR2 SQIVND (reference sequence). There are 13 residues in the CDR3.